A single sample gave rise to the 23 T cell receptor beta chains below, sequenced in a study of type 1 and type 2 diabetes patients. Genomic DNA was the PCR template. Amplification of the beta chain CDR3 used 30 forward and 13 reverse multiplex primers. TCRdb re-analysed the multiplex PCR reads in MiXCR, keeping a single row per CDR3 protein. Of around 300,000 distinct CDR3 sequences listed, more than 45% are singletons. Sequencing was performed on peripheral blood mononuclear cells (PBMCs). Receptors originate from a man aged 18 to 29 with type 2 diabetes.

This chain uses TRBV7-2 with TRBJ1-6, with 12 bases fitting TRBD1. The CDR3 totals 15 residues. Germline V CDR1 and CDR2: SGHTA, FQGNSA. V was clipped by 6 bases and J by 9 bases; unmatched bases: 6. The CDR3 loop is CASSSGQGAGSPLHF. The CDR3 coding sequence is TGTGCCAGCAGTTCGGGACAGGGGGCCGGTTCACCCCTCCACTTT.

This clonotype has a handful of counts. In DNA form, the CDR3 reads TGCGCCAGCAGCCCTGGGTCGGGCAATCAGCCCCAGCATTTT. Translating it yields CASSPGSGNQPQHF. The gene calls are TRBV5-1 and TRBJ1-5; D remains ambiguous. The CDR3 has 14 amino acids. Germline V gene sequence: CDR1 SGHRS, CDR2 YFSETQ. V shed 4 bases and J shed 2 bases, with 10 bases lying between them.

This clonotype was recorded many times. This chain connects TRBV2 to TRBJ1-1, with no clear D. V lost 4 bases to trimming and J lost 6 bases, with 15 bases between them. Germline V gene sequence: CDR1 SNHLY, CDR2 FYNNEI. The CDR3 is 14 residues long. CDR3 residues: CASSASAVGAEAFF. The CDR3 DNA sequence: TGTGCCAGCAGTGCTTCGGCCGTTGGGGCTGAAGCTTTCTTT.

This chain uses TRBV24-1 with TRBJ1-2; D unresolved. The CDR3 length is 14 residues. The germline V gene has CDR1 KGHDR and CDR2 SFDVKD. V was pared by 4 bases and J by 2 bases, with 10 bases between. Here the CDR3 DNA reads TGTGCCACCAGTGAGTCTGGACGAAACTATGGCTACACCTTC. Its protein is CATSESGRNYGYTF.

The genes are TRBV15 and TRBJ2-1; tentative D call: TRBD1 (7 bases). The V and J ends lost 1 base and 5 bases respectively, with 15 bases between them. The CDR3 runs 16 residues. Germline V gives CDR1 LNHNV, CDR2 YYDKDF (reference sequence). CDR3 amino acids: CATSRVWGGQDNEQFF. In DNA form, the CDR3 reads TGTGCCACCAGCAGAGTATGGGGAGGACAGGACAATGAGCAGTTCTTC. The variable domain in full, completed from reference TRBV15 and TRBJ2-1, reads DAMVIQNPRYQVTQFGKPVTLSCSQTLNHNVMYWYQQKSSQAPKLLFHYYDKDFNNEADTPDNFQSRRPNTSFCFLDIRSPGLGDTAMYLCATSRVWGGQDNEQFFGPGTRLTVL.

The V and J genes are TRBV29-1 and TRBJ1-4, with D possibly matching TRBD1 (6 bases). Germline lookup yields CDR1 SQVTM and CDR2 ANQGSEA. V shed 3 bases and J shed 7 bases, with 12 bases lying between them. This CDR3 contains 13 residues. The CDR3 is CSVEEGEGEKLFF. The CDR3 nucleotides are TGCAGCGTTGAGGAGGGGGAAGGTGAAAAACTGTTTTTT.

This clonotype was picked up a small number of times. The chain has TRBV2 and TRBJ2-7; weak D call: TRBD1 (6 bases). From germline, CDR1 is SNHLY and CDR2 FYNNEI. The CDR3 covers 17 residues. The germline V and J ends were trimmed by 7 bases and 3 bases, with 25 bases remaining between them. CDR3 coding DNA: TGTGCCAGCATTTCTTTCCGCAAGACAGGCTCGTTCTACGAGCAGTACTTC. It codes for CASISFRKTGSFYEQYF.

The V and J genes are TRBV20-1 and TRBJ2-1; tentative D call: TRBD2 (5 bases). Germline CDR1 and CDR2: DFQATT and SNEGSKA (reference sequence). The CDR3 has 15 residues. Trimming cost V 3 bases and J 4 bases, with 16 bases left between them. The CDR3 nucleotides are TGCAGTGCTAGCCGGGCGGTAGCGCCTTACAATGAGCAGTTCTTC. Its translation: CSASRAVAPYNEQFF.

This clonotype was seen a handful of times. The chain employs TRBV2 and TRBJ2-3; D uncertain. The CDR3 is made up of 13 amino acids. Deletions cut 2 bases from V and 5 bases from J, with 8 bases between. CDR1 and CDR2 (germline): SNHLY, FYNNEI. The CDR3 here is CASSESSLDTQYF. The CDR3 DNA follows: TGTGCCAGCAGTGAATCGTCTCTAGATACGCAGTATTTT.

The CDR3 sequence: CASSLGSGRGDEQYF. DNA for the CDR3: TGTGCCAGCAGTTTAGGCAGCGGGAGGGGCGACGAGCAGTACTTC. The rearrangement links TRBV12-3 or TRBV12-4 to TRBJ2-7, with TRBD2 matching 10 bases. The CDR3 totals 15 residues. V lost 1 base, J lost 5 bases, and 5 bases stayed unmatched.

The rearrangement uses TRBV19 and TRBJ2-2, with D perhaps matching TRBD2 (5 bases). Trimming shortened V by 7 bases and J by 6 bases, and 18 bases separated the two germline ends. This CDR3 is 15 amino acids long. Germline V lookup: CDR1 LNHDA, CDR2 SQIVND (reference sequence). CDR3: CASKDSLGGSGELFF. For the CDR3, the DNA is TGTGCCAGTAAGGACTCCCTGGGTGGTTCCGGGGAGCTGTTTTTT.

The chain combines TRBV20-1 with TRBJ1-5; D not resolved. The CDR3 contains 15 residues. CDR1 and CDR2 (germline): DFQATT, SNEGSKA (reference sequence). The V gene lost 0 bases and the J gene lost 4 bases, with 13 bases spanning the gap. CDR3 sequence reads: CSARDAGRPNQPQHF. In DNA form, the CDR3 reads TGCAGTGCTAGAGATGCCGGCAGGCCTAATCAGCCCCAGCATTTT.

CDR3 in DNA: TGTGCCAGCAGTGGTAAGGACGGGACAGGGCTCTACGAGCAGTACTTC. Residues: CASSGKDGTGLYEQYF. This chain joins TRBV7-8 and TRBJ2-7; 9 bases fit TRBD1. The CDR3 extends over 16 amino acids. Germline CDR1 is SGHVS and CDR2 is FQNEAQ. V shed 6 bases, J shed 3 bases, and the junction held 12 bases outside the gene matches.

This clonotype was recorded at least ten times. The J gene is TRBJ1-1, the V gene TRBV4-3; no clear D. Looked up from germline, CDR1 is LGHNA and CDR2 is YSLEER. The CDR3 runs 14 residues. Trimming cost V 0 bases and J 0 bases, with 5 bases left between them. CDR3 nucleotide sequence: TGCGCCAGCAGCCAAGACAGACTGAACACTGAAGCTTTCTTT. Translating gives CASSQDRLNTEAFF.

This clonotype came up many times. The chain couples TRBV25-1 to TRBJ1-1; D gene unclear. The CDR3 consists of 12 residues. The V end was cut by 4 bases, the J end by 2 bases, with 5 bases between. The germline CDR1 and CDR2 sequences are MGHDK and SYGVNS. CDR3 protein: CASSGYNTEAFF. The CDR3 coding sequence is TGTGCCAGCAGTGGTTATAACACTGAAGCTTTCTTT. Looking up the rest from reference TRBV25-1 and TRBJ1-1 gives the full variable domain: EADIYQTPRYLVIGTGKKITLECSQTMGHDKMYWYQQDPGMELHLIHYSYGVNSTEKGDLSSESTVSRIRTEHFPLTLESARPSHTSQYLCASSGYNTEAFFGQGTRLTVV.

This chain uses TRBV12-5 with TRBJ2-7, with unresolved D. This CDR3 is built from 13 residues. CDR1 is LGHNT, CDR2 FRNRAP, per germline. Trimming removed 3 bases from V and 0 bases from J, with 6 bases in between. The CDR3 spells CASGLRGSYEQYF. CDR3 DNA: TGTGCTAGTGGTTTAAGAGGCTCCTACGAGCAGTACTTC.

A few counts support this clonotype. The J gene is TRBJ2-7, the V gene TRBV14; TRBD1 aligns across 7 bases. CDR3 length: 15 residues. V shed 5 bases, J shed 0 bases, and the junction held 7 bases outside the gene matches. Germline V CDR1 and CDR2: SGHDN, FVKESK. CDR3 sequence (DNA): TGTGCCAGCAGCTTCCGAGGACAGGCCTCCTACGAGCAGTACTTC. Amino acids: CASSFRGQASYEQYF.

At least ten counts were recorded for this clonotype. This chain uses TRBV15 with TRBJ2-1; D is unresolved. The germline V gene has CDR1 LNHNV and CDR2 YYDKDF (reference sequence). V was trimmed by 5 bases and J by 0 bases, leaving 14 bases between them. The CDR3 loop spans 16 amino acids. The DNA for the CDR3 is TGTGCCACCAGCCGCCGGGCCTCAAGCTCCTACAATGAGCAGTTCTTC. Its protein product is CATSRRASSSYNEQFF.

The J gene is TRBJ1-1, the V gene TRBV7-2; D not certain. CDR3 length equals 15 residues. Trimming stripped 5 bases from V and 1 base from J, with 14 bases between. The germline V gene has CDR1 SGHTA and CDR2 FQGNSA. The CDR3 protein is CASSQAAGGNTEAFF. Written as DNA, the CDR3 is TGTGCCAGCAGCCAAGCGGCAGGTGGGAACACTGAAGCTTTCTTT. The whole variable domain, filled in from reference TRBV7-2 and TRBJ1-1, reads GAGVSQSPSNKVTEKGKDVELRCDPISGHTALYWYRQSLGQGLEFLIYFQGNSAPDKSGLPSDRFSAERTGGSVSTLTIQRTQQEDSAVYLCASSQAAGGNTEAFFGQGTRLTVV.

This clonotype was seen only a few times. The chain uses TRBV12-3 or TRBV12-4 and TRBJ1-6; D is ambiguous. The CDR3 has 14 amino acids. V was trimmed by 6 bases and J by 8 bases, leaving 14 bases between them. The CDR3 spells CASSRALDYSPLHF. The CDR3 DNA reads TGTGCCAGCAGCCGGGCCCTAGATTATTCACCCCTCCACTTT.

V gene TRBV4-1 combines with J gene TRBJ2-7; D possibly uses TRBD1 or TRBD2 (5 bases each). Trimming pared 1 base from V and 6 bases from J, leaving 22 bases between. The CDR3 sequence is 17 residues long. Germline CDR1 reads MGHRA; CDR2 reads YSYEKL. The CDR3 region has the DNA TGCGCCAGCAGCCAAGCATCAGAGGGGTATTCGTTTCGCGAGCAGTACTTC. It is translated as CASSQASEGYSFREQYF.

In its sample, this clonotype was seen a few times. The chain links TRBV13 to TRBJ2-7; no definite D call. Germline V CDR1 and CDR2: PRHDT, FYEKMQ (reference sequence). Trimming took off 3 bases at V and 3 bases at J, with 6 bases between the two ends. CDR3 length equals 12 residues. In DNA form, the CDR3 reads TGTGCCAGCAGCTTGCAAATCTACGAGCAGTACTTC. The encoded protein is CASSLQIYEQYF.

The chain uses TRBV5-1 and TRBJ2-7, with 9 bases fitting TRBD1. Losses at the gene ends were 0 bases for V and 6 bases for J; bases not matched to a gene: 7. CDR3 length: 15 residues. The V gene's germline CDR1 is SGHRS and CDR2 YFSETQ. The CDR3 region has the DNA TGCGCCAGCAGCTTGGGTGGGACAGGGTCCGCCGAGCAGTACTTC. This sequence encodes CASSLGGTGSAEQYF.